The rows below give T cell receptor beta chains drawn from one sample of a study of blood T cell repertoires in COVID-19. Method: immunoSEQ multiplex PCR; TCRdb's copy keeps in-frame clones and lacks some. The data show about 220,000 clones, around 89% seen once. The sample taken for sequencing was PBMCs or T cells enriched from blood (not recorded which). All receptors come from a woman younger than 30 in a cohort exposed to, infected with or recovered from COVID-19 (not recorded which). Both conserved end residues are part of each CDR3. The order of the fields is CDR3 length, V gene, clone size, J gene, D gene, CDR3 protein, CDR3 DNA. A D gene is named only where the DNA matches it firmly. The listing skips clone size in some rows; elsewhere it reads once, few, many or a size class.

len: 16; v_gene: TRBV6-6; abundance: -; j_gene: TRBJ1-6; d_gene: -; CDR3aa: CASSPLGDPTLSPLHF; CDR3nt: TGTGCCAGCAGCCCCCTCGGGGATCCAACTCTTTCACCCCTCCACTTT
len: 18; v_gene: TRBV11-2; abundance: -; j_gene: TRBJ2-7; d_gene: -; CDR3aa: CASSSASPSDGEVYEQYF; CDR3nt: TGTGCCAGCAGCTCCGCTTCCCCATCCGACGGGGAAGTATACGAGCAGTACTTC
len: 14; v_gene: TRBV19; abundance: -; j_gene: TRBJ2-1; d_gene: -; CDR3aa: CAGARQVFDNEQFF; CDR3nt: TGTGCCGGCGCTAGACAGGTTTTCGACAATGAGCAGTTCTTC
len: 13; v_gene: TRBV4-1; abundance: -; j_gene: TRBJ1-2; d_gene: -; CDR3aa: CASSPPQGYGYTF; CDR3nt: TGCGCCAGCAGCCCACCACAGGGCTATGGCTACACCTTC
len: 15; v_gene: TRBV5-4; abundance: once; j_gene: TRBJ2-5; d_gene: -; CDR3aa: CASALGSGSQETQYF; CDR3nt: TGTGCCAGCGCCTTGGGGTCGGGATCCCAAGAGACCCAGTACTTC
len: 15; v_gene: TRBV24-1; abundance: -; j_gene: TRBJ2-7; d_gene: TRBD1; CDR3aa: CATSAPTGAGYEQYF; CDR3nt: TGTGCCACCAGTGCCCCGACAGGGGCAGGCTACGAGCAGTACTTC
len: 14; v_gene: TRBV9; abundance: -; j_gene: TRBJ1-3; d_gene: -; CDR3aa: CASSVDNSGNTIYF; CDR3nt: TGTGCCAGCAGCGTAGATAACTCTGGAAACACCATATATTTT
len: 14; v_gene: TRBV29-1; abundance: -; j_gene: TRBJ2-7; d_gene: TRBD2; CDR3aa: CSVNRGGSLYEQYF; CDR3nt: TGCAGCGTTAATCGCGGCGGGAGTCTCTACGAGCAGTACTTC
len: 13; v_gene: TRBV5-8; abundance: -; j_gene: TRBJ1-1; d_gene: -; CDR3aa: CASSSRVNTEAFF; CDR3nt: TGTGCCAGCAGCTCCAGGGTGAACACTGAAGCTTTCTTT
len: 14; v_gene: TRBV28; abundance: -; j_gene: TRBJ2-1; d_gene: TRBD2; CDR3aa: CASRRGGNYNEQFF; CDR3nt: TGTGCCAGCAGACGCGGGGGGAATTACAATGAGCAGTTCTTC
len: 17; v_gene: TRBV24-1; abundance: -; j_gene: TRBJ2-3; d_gene: TRBD1; CDR3aa: CATSDGGQGVNTDTQYF; CDR3nt: TGTGCCACCAGTGATGGGGGACAGGGGGTCAACACAGATACGCAGTATTTT
len: 19; v_gene: TRBV27; abundance: -; j_gene: TRBJ1-5; d_gene: TRBD1; CDR3aa: CASSFSPSGGRFSNQPQHF; CDR3nt: TGTGCCAGCAGTTTCTCACCATCAGGGGGCCGGTTTAGCAATCAGCCCCAGCATTTT
len: 16; v_gene: TRBV4-1; abundance: -; j_gene: TRBJ2-7; d_gene: TRBD2; CDR3aa: CASSQGKASGKYEQYF; CDR3nt: TGCGCCAGCAGCCAAGGGAAGGCTAGCGGGAAATACGAGCAGTACTTC
len: 15; v_gene: TRBV9; abundance: -; j_gene: TRBJ2-5; d_gene: TRBD2; CDR3aa: CASSVMSGGTETQYF; CDR3nt: TGTGCCAGCAGCGTAATGAGCGGGGGGACGGAGACCCAGTACTTC
len: 19; v_gene: TRBV14; abundance: -; j_gene: TRBJ2-4; d_gene: TRBD1; CDR3aa: CASSQRPGTGFGAKNIQYF; CDR3nt: TGTGCCAGCAGCCAACGTCCCGGGACAGGGTTCGGGGCCAAAAACATTCAGTACTTC
len: 14; v_gene: TRBV6-1; abundance: -; j_gene: TRBJ1-3; d_gene: -; CDR3aa: CASSEKGYGNTIYF; CDR3nt: TGTGCCAGCAGTGAAAAGGGGTATGGAAACACCATATATTTT
len: 16; v_gene: TRBV19; abundance: -; j_gene: TRBJ2-1; d_gene: TRBD2; CDR3aa: CASSILLAGGHSEQFF; CDR3nt: TGTGCCAGTAGTATACTCTTAGCGGGAGGGCATAGTGAGCAGTTCTTC
len: 13; v_gene: TRBV6-5; abundance: -; j_gene: TRBJ1-1; d_gene: -; CDR3aa: CASSTNVDTEAFF; CDR3nt: TGTGCCAGCAGCACTAACGTAGACACTGAAGCTTTCTTT
len: 12; v_gene: TRBV2; abundance: -; j_gene: TRBJ1-3; d_gene: TRBD1; CDR3aa: CASDRAGNTIYF; CDR3nt: TGTGCCAGCGACAGGGCTGGAAACACCATATATTTT
len: 12; v_gene: TRBV7-9; abundance: -; j_gene: TRBJ2-1; d_gene: -; CDR3aa: CATSLVSNEQFF; CDR3nt: TGTGCCACATCTTTGGTGAGCAATGAGCAGTTCTTC
len: 13; v_gene: TRBV11-2; abundance: -; j_gene: TRBJ1-1; d_gene: TRBD1; CDR3aa: CASSSRGQGLTFF; CDR3nt: TGTGCCAGCAGCTCCCGTGGACAGGGCTTAACTTTCTTT
len: 14; v_gene: TRBV7-9; abundance: -; j_gene: TRBJ1-4; d_gene: TRBD1; CDR3aa: CASSRDREVEKLFF; CDR3nt: TGTGCCAGCAGCCGGGACAGGGAGGTCGAAAAACTGTTTTTT
len: 15; v_gene: TRBV6-5; abundance: -; j_gene: TRBJ1-6; d_gene: TRBD1; CDR3aa: CASSRDSMDNSPLHF; CDR3nt: TGTGCCAGCAGCCGGGACAGCATGGATAATTCACCCCTCCACTTT
len: 15; v_gene: TRBV2; abundance: -; j_gene: TRBJ2-2; d_gene: TRBD2; CDR3aa: CASSSLAGAGGELFF; CDR3nt: TGTGCCAGCAGTTCGTTAGCGGGGGCGGGCGGGGAGCTGTTTTTT
len: 14; v_gene: TRBV18; abundance: -; j_gene: TRBJ1-1; d_gene: TRBD1; CDR3aa: CASSRGTGKTEAFF; CDR3nt: TGTGCCAGCTCCCGCGGGACAGGGAAGACTGAAGCTTTCTTT
len: 15; v_gene: TRBV5-1; abundance: -; j_gene: TRBJ2-1; d_gene: TRBD1; CDR3aa: CASSLIAGGFDEQFF; CDR3nt: TGCGCCAGCAGCTTGATAGCAGGGGGCTTTGATGAGCAGTTCTTC
len: 18; v_gene: TRBV7-3; abundance: -; j_gene: TRBJ2-2; d_gene: -; CDR3aa: CASSLNPSGVTNTGELFF; CDR3nt: TGTGCCAGCAGCTTAAATCCGTCAGGGGTTACGAACACCGGGGAGCTGTTTTTT
len: 16; v_gene: TRBV28; abundance: -; j_gene: TRBJ1-5; d_gene: TRBD1; CDR3aa: CASSLNRGGGNQPQHF; CDR3nt: TGTGCCAGCAGTCTCAACAGGGGAGGTGGCAATCAGCCCCAGCATTTT
len: 13; v_gene: TRBV2; abundance: -; j_gene: TRBJ2-7; d_gene: TRBD1; CDR3aa: CAGTGTESHEQYF; CDR3nt: TGTGCCGGTACCGGGACAGAAAGCCACGAGCAGTACTTC
len: 16; v_gene: TRBV11-3; abundance: -; j_gene: TRBJ2-3; d_gene: TRBD2; CDR3aa: CASSVRLAGASDTQYF; CDR3nt: TGTGCCAGCAGCGTGAGACTAGCGGGAGCGTCAGATACGCAGTATTTT
len: 15; v_gene: TRBV6-1; abundance: -; j_gene: TRBJ2-1; d_gene: -; CDR3aa: CASSEFSQGSGEQFF; CDR3nt: TGTGCCAGCAGTGAGTTTTCCCAGGGGTCCGGTGAGCAGTTCTTC
len: 15; v_gene: TRBV5-6; abundance: -; j_gene: TRBJ1-1; d_gene: -; CDR3aa: CASSFGGQEVTEAFF; CDR3nt: TGTGCCAGCAGCTTCGGGGGGCAAGAAGTCACTGAAGCTTTCTTT
len: 14; v_gene: TRBV10-2; abundance: -; j_gene: TRBJ2-3; d_gene: TRBD2; CDR3aa: CASSESGSGDTQYF; CDR3nt: TGCGCCAGCAGTGAAAGCGGGAGTGGGGATACGCAGTATTTT
len: 17; v_gene: TRBV30; abundance: -; j_gene: TRBJ2-1; d_gene: TRBD2; CDR3aa: CAWRGGGESPLYNEQFF; CDR3nt: TGTGCCTGGAGAGGTGGGGGGGAAAGCCCCCTCTACAATGAGCAGTTCTTC
len: 14; v_gene: TRBV29-1; abundance: -; j_gene: TRBJ2-5; d_gene: TRBD2; CDR3aa: CSVDWTSGKETQYF; CDR3nt: TGCAGCGTTGACTGGACTAGCGGTAAAGAGACCCAGTACTTC
len: 13; v_gene: TRBV2; abundance: many; j_gene: TRBJ1-4; d_gene: -; CDR3aa: CASKGGRNEKLFF; CDR3nt: TGTGCCAGCAAGGGGGGGAGGAATGAAAAACTGTTTTTT
len: 17; v_gene: TRBV28; abundance: many; j_gene: TRBJ1-5; d_gene: TRBD1; CDR3aa: CASFARDRLPRNQPQHF; CDR3nt: TGTGCCAGCTTCGCCAGGGACAGACTCCCCCGCAATCAGCCCCAGCATTTT
len: 15; v_gene: TRBV5-8; abundance: -; j_gene: TRBJ2-1; d_gene: TRBD2; CDR3aa: CASSLRGGLYNEQFF; CDR3nt: TGTGCCAGCAGCTTGCGGGGGGGCCTGTACAATGAGCAGTTCTTC
len: 13; v_gene: TRBV2; abundance: -; j_gene: TRBJ2-4; d_gene: -; CDR3aa: CASIGTPLDIQYF; CDR3nt: TGTGCCAGCATTGGGACTCCCCTGGACATTCAGTACTTC
len: 13; v_gene: TRBV13; abundance: -; j_gene: TRBJ2-6; d_gene: -; CDR3aa: CASSPEGANVLTF; CDR3nt: TGTGCCAGCAGCCCTGAGGGGGCCAACGTCCTGACTTTC
len: 15; v_gene: TRBV3-1/TRBV3-2; abundance: -; j_gene: TRBJ2-3; d_gene: -; CDR3aa: CASSSVAVGTDTQYF; CDR3nt: TGTGCCAGCAGCTCCGTAGCGGTGGGCACAGATACGCAGTATTTT
len: 14; v_gene: TRBV19; abundance: -; j_gene: TRBJ1-5; d_gene: TRBD1; CDR3aa: CASVPGTGNQPQHF; CDR3nt: TGTGCCAGTGTACCCGGGACAGGGAATCAGCCCCAGCATTTT
len: 15; v_gene: TRBV18; abundance: -; j_gene: TRBJ2-3; d_gene: -; CDR3aa: CASSPREALGDTQYF; CDR3nt: TGTGCCAGCTCACCAAGGGAGGCCTTGGGAGATACGCAGTATTTT
len: 12; v_gene: TRBV7-9; abundance: -; j_gene: TRBJ1-1; d_gene: -; CDR3aa: CASSPDTVEAFF; CDR3nt: TGTGCCAGCAGCCCGGACACGGTGGAAGCTTTCTTT
len: 15; v_gene: TRBV5-1; abundance: -; j_gene: TRBJ2-5; d_gene: TRBD1; CDR3aa: CASSGGQANGETQYF; CDR3nt: TGCGCCAGCAGCGGGGGACAGGCAAACGGAGAGACCCAGTACTTC